The 10 T cell receptor beta chains given below trace back to one sample, sequenced in a study of low-dose radiotherapy and immunotherapy resistance in tumors. Priming of first-strand cDNA relied on TRAV- and TRBV-specific primers (covering alpha and beta chains). The authors amplified TCRs for approximately 20 PCR cycles with a constant-region primer and a V-primer adapter. Each CDR3 protein is one row after TCRdb ran MiXCR on the reads. In the table there are 70,000 to 95,000 distinct CDR3 sequences, over 15% of which are singletons. As to time point: before trial treatment. The sample in question was PBMCs, obtained before treatment. The origin of the receptors is a male donor with prostate cancer.

The V call is TRBV12-3 or TRBV12-4, the J call TRBJ1-1, with D unresolved. Trimming cost V 6 bases and J 0 bases, with 11 bases left between them. CDR3 length: 14 amino acids. DNA for the CDR3: TGTGCCAGCAGGATTGGACGGATGAACACTGAAGCTTTCTTT. It codes for CASRIGRMNTEAFF.

The chain is built from TRBV4-1 and TRBJ1-6, with D possibly matching TRBD1 (6 bases). CDR1 is MGHRA, CDR2 YSYEKL, per germline. The length of the CDR3 is 17 residues. Deletions cut 1 base from V and 2 bases from J, with 12 bases between. The CDR3 DNA follows: TGCGCCAGCAGCCAAGGCGGCAGGGGCACCTATAATTCACCCCTCCACTTT. It encodes CASSQGGRGTYNSPLHF.

This clonotype was observed many times. This chain connects TRBV20-1 to TRBJ2-1; 11 bases line up with TRBD2. CDR1 DFQATT and CDR2 SNEGSKA come from the germline V gene (reference sequence). J was trimmed by 6 bases and V by 1 base; bases with no gene match: 8. The length of the CDR3 is 16 residues. The CDR3 sequence is CSARVLTSGAANEQFF. The CDR3, as DNA: TGCAGTGCTAGAGTGTTGACTAGCGGGGCAGCCAATGAGCAGTTCTTC.

This clonotype was recorded many times. The V call is TRBV11-2, the J call TRBJ2-1; 14 bases fit TRBD2. The CDR3 contains 20 residues. Germline V CDR1 and CDR2: SGHAT, FQNNGV. With V trimmed by 5 bases and J by 0 bases, 12 bases remained unmatched. The chain's CDR3 is CASSNRLAGGIASSYNEQFF. CDR3 nucleotides: TGTGCCAGCAGCAACAGACTAGCGGGGGGGATCGCGAGCTCCTACAATGAGCAGTTCTTC. Together with reference TRBV11-2 and TRBJ2-1, the CDR3 gives the full variable domain: EAGVAQSPRYKIIEKRQSVAFWCNPISGHATLYWYQQILGQGPKLLIQFQNNGVVDDSQLPKDRFSAERLKGVDSTLKIQPAKLEDSAVYLCASSNRLAGGIASSYNEQFFGPGTRLTVL.

Many counts were recorded for this clonotype. The J gene is TRBJ2-7, the V gene TRBV7-2, with 9 bases matching TRBD1. Germline V gene data show CDR1 as SGHTA and CDR2 as FQGNSA. V shed 0 bases and J 7 bases; nucleotides not matched to a gene: 7. The CDR3 runs 15 residues. This CDR3 reads CASSLAGTGHGEQYF. The CDR3 DNA sequence: TGTGCCAGCAGCTTAGCCGGGACAGGGCATGGAGAGCAGTACTTC.

This clonotype was counted many times. This sequence joins TRBV7-2 and TRBJ2-7; the D is unclear. Germline CDR1 reads SGHTA; CDR2 reads FQGNSA. The CDR3 runs to 13 residues. Trimming removed 3 bases at V and 2 bases at J, with 8 bases between. CDR3 amino acids: CASSFSPAYEQYF. The CDR3 region has the DNA TGTGCCAGCAGCTTCTCCCCCGCCTACGAGCAGTACTTC.

This clonotype has ten or more counts. The chain joins TRBV7-9 to TRBJ1-2; D might be TRBD1 (5 bases). This CDR3 is 14 amino acids long. Germline V lookup: CDR1 SEHNR, CDR2 FQNEAQ (reference sequence). V was trimmed by 1 base and J by 6 bases, leaving 12 bases between them. The CDR3 coding sequence is TGTGCCAGCAGCTTAGTAACTGGGGCGGATGGCTACACCTTC. This encodes CASSLVTGADGYTF.

This chain links TRBV29-1 with TRBJ1-2; D perhaps matches TRBD1 (6 bases). V was cut by 6 bases and J by 1 base, with 9 bases left in between. The CDR3 consists of 12 residues. From germline, CDR1 is SQVTM and CDR2 ANQGSEA. Written as DNA, the CDR3 is TGCAGCGTGAAGGGGGGTAACTATGGCTACACCTTC. Its protein is CSVKGGNYGYTF.

The CDR3 here is CASRRDRITEAFF. In nucleotides, the CDR3 is TGTGCCAGCCGCCGGGACAGGATAACTGAAGCTTTCTTT. The V gene is TRBV19, the J gene TRBJ1-1; 8 bases match TRBD1. From germline, CDR1 is LNHDA and CDR2 SQIVND (reference sequence). This CDR3 comprises 13 residues. V lost 9 bases to trimming and J lost 5 bases; unmatched junction nucleotides: 8.

This clonotype was found many times. The chain carries TRBV20-1 and TRBJ2-7, with 9 bases fitting TRBD1. Germline V gives CDR1 DFQATT, CDR2 SNEGSKA (reference sequence). The CDR3 length is 17 residues. Trimming took 1 base from V and 6 from J; bases not matched to a gene: 16. The CDR3 region has the DNA TGCAGTGCTAGAGTCGGGACAGGGCTTAGGCTACTAGGCGAGCAGTACTTC. Translation: CSARVGTGLRLLGEQYF.